The rows below give T cell receptor beta chains drawn from one sample of a study of blood T cell repertoires in COVID-19. Clones were read by immunoSEQ multiplex PCR, and TCRdb kept only the in-frame ones, dropping some. The profile covers some 89,000 clones, with approximately 89% appearing a single time and about 2.5% taken by the ten largest. The sequenced material came from peripheral blood. Every receptor here comes from a man aged 50 to 59 with acute or convalescent COVID-19. Both conserved end residues are part of each CDR3. D genes are given only for firm matches. Only part of the rows carry a size: once, few, many, or a class if the clone is expanded.

j_call v_call d_call cdr3_length clone_size cdr3_aa cdr3_nt
TRBJ2-5 TRBV7-2 . 13 once CASSLVAPETQYF TGTGCCAGCAGCTTAGTAGCCCCAGAGACCCAGTACTTC
TRBJ2-1 TRBV28 TRBD2 16 . CASSFDGRKSYNEQFF TGTGCCAGCAGTTTTGACGGGAGGAAGTCCTACAATGAGCAGTTCTTC
TRBJ2-2 TRBV2 . 15 . CASSEASNHAEELFF TGTGCCAGCAGTGAAGCGTCTAACCACGCTGAGGAGCTGTTTTTT
TRBJ2-7 TRBV5-4 TRBD2 15 . CASSLSGGSGYEQYF TGTGCCAGCAGCTTGTCTGGCGGGAGCGGGTACGAGCAGTACTTC
TRBJ2-2 TRBV6-2/TRBV6-3 TRBD1 15 once CASSYQGADTGELFF TGTGCCAGCAGTTACCAGGGGGCGGACACCGGGGAGCTGTTTTTT
TRBJ1-2 TRBV5-1 TRBD1 15 . CASSLEAGQGYGYTF TGCGCCAGCAGCTTGGAGGCGGGACAGGGATATGGCTACACCTTC
TRBJ2-1 TRBV24-1 . 13 . CATSDDVRDEQFF TGTGCCACCAGTGACGATGTTCGGGATGAGCAGTTCTTC
TRBJ2-7 TRBV27 TRBD1 13 once CASSLGTGYEQYF TGTGCCAGCAGTTTAGGGACAGGCTACGAGCAGTACTTC
TRBJ1-2 TRBV11-2 . 15 . CASSTLAGGGYGYTF TGTGCCAGCAGCACCTTAGCGGGGGGCGGCTATGGCTACACCTTC
TRBJ1-4 TRBV7-2 . 13 . CASSALDRKELFF TGTGCCAGCAGCGCATTAGACAGGAAGGAACTGTTTTTT
TRBJ1-4 TRBV29-1 TRBD1 15 . CSVEGPRGLGEKLFF TGCAGCGTTGAAGGCCCCAGGGGGCTTGGCGAAAAACTGTTTTTT
TRBJ2-7 TRBV3-1/TRBV3-2 . 11 . CASSSTYEQYF TGTGCCAGCAGCTCCACCTACGAGCAGTACTTC
TRBJ2-1 TRBV4-1 . 17 . CASSRDTTTLKYNEQFF TGCGCCAGCAGTCGGGACACGACGACCCTGAAATACAATGAGCAGTTCTTC
TRBJ1-4 TRBV28 . 15 . CAIGPVAALNEKLFF TGTGCCATCGGTCCCGTCGCCGCCCTTAATGAAAAACTGTTTTTT
TRBJ1-2 TRBV30 TRBD1 14 once CAWSTGQGVNGYTF TGTGCCTGGTCGACGGGACAGGGAGTGAATGGCTACACCTTC
TRBJ1-5 TRBV6-6 . 15 once CASSYSGGGGQPQHF TGTGCCAGCAGTTACTCGGGTGGAGGCGGTCAGCCCCAGCATTTT
TRBJ1-1 TRBV4-1 . 15 . CASSQTTGTNTEAFF TGCGCCAGCAGCCAAACAACAGGGACGAACACTGAAGCTTTCTTT
TRBJ1-1 TRBV3-1/TRBV3-2 . 14 . CASSRTTGNTEAFF TGTGCCAGCAGCCGAACAACAGGGAACACTGAAGCTTTCTTT
TRBJ2-1 TRBV7-2 . 14 . CASSLVSQNGEQFF TGTGCCAGCAGCTTAGTAAGTCAGAATGGTGAGCAGTTCTTC
TRBJ2-5 TRBV9 . 16 . CASSSKVAEPGETQYF TGTGCCAGCAGCTCTAAGGTAGCGGAACCCGGGGAGACCCAGTACTTC
TRBJ1-2 TRBV4-1 . 16 . CASSQDPGGGNYGYTF TGCGCCAGCAGCCAAGATCCAGGAGGCGGGAACTATGGCTACACCTTC
TRBJ1-3 TRBV4-3 TRBD1 15 . CASSLGQGSGNTIYF TGCGCCAGCAGCCTGGGACAGGGCTCTGGAAACACCATATATTTT
TRBJ1-1 TRBV7-2 . 17 . CASSLGSGGSGKAEAFF TGTGCCAGCAGCTTAGGGTCGGGGGGGTCAGGTAAGGCTGAAGCTTTCTTT
TRBJ2-4 TRBV6-1 . 14 . CASSEAGFRNIQYF TGTGCCAGCAGTGAGGCAGGGTTCAGGAACATTCAGTACTTC
TRBJ1-1 TRBV5-1 TRBD1 14 . CASRGTGFNTEAFF TGCGCCAGCAGGGGGACAGGGTTTAACACTGAAGCTTTCTTT
TRBJ2-3 TRBV5-4 TRBD1 13 once CASSRTGGEAQYF TGTGCCAGCAGCCGGACAGGGGGCGAGGCGCAGTATTTT
TRBJ2-1 TRBV29-1 . 14 . CSVGRDTSYNEQFF TGCAGCGTTGGTCGGGACACGTCCTACAATGAGCAGTTCTTC
TRBJ1-2 TRBV24-1 . 15 . CATSDSTGIRDGYTF TGTGCCACCAGTGACTCCACAGGGATTAGGGATGGCTACACCTTC
TRBJ2-2 TRBV4-1 . 14 . CASRQGLNTGELFF TGCGCCAGCAGACAGGGATTGAACACCGGGGAGCTGTTTTTT
TRBJ1-5 TRBV18 TRBD1 14 . CASSSRRGLEPQHF TGTGCCAGCTCCTCGAGGAGGGGGCTAGAGCCCCAGCATTTT
TRBJ1-6 TRBV4-3 . 14 . CASSSGFDNSPLHF TGCGCCAGCAGTTCGGGTTTTGATAATTCACCCCTCCACTTT
TRBJ1-3 TRBV21-1 . 15 . CASSKGRQGGNTIYF TGTGCCAGCAGCAAAGGACGACAGGGGGGAAACACCATATATTTT
TRBJ2-1 TRBV9 TRBD2 14 . CASSAQGLADEQFF TGTGCCAGCAGCGCTCAGGGACTAGCGGATGAGCAGTTCTTC
TRBJ1-2 TRBV14 . 14 . CASSPRGLRAGYTF TGTGCCAGCAGCCCTAGGGGCCTCCGGGCCGGCTACACCTTC
TRBJ1-6 TRBV11-2 TRBD1 19 . CASSFSLPQGSGANSPLHF TGTGCCAGCAGCTTTTCACTCCCACAGGGGAGTGGGGCTAATTCACCCCTCCACTTT
TRBJ1-5 TRBV7-6 TRBD1 16 . CASSSSFRQGGQPQHF TGTGCCAGCAGCTCAAGTTTTCGACAGGGTGGTCAGCCCCAGCATTTT
TRBJ2-2 TRBV19 TRBD1 16 . CASTRPGQGDTGELFF TGTGCCAGTACCCGGCCGGGACAGGGGGACACCGGGGAGCTGTTTTTT
TRBJ2-1 TRBV6-4 . 13 . CASSDTPTSKQFF TGTGCCAGCAGTGATACGCCGACTAGTAAGCAGTTCTTC
TRBJ2-1 TRBV5-6 . 14 . CASSLGRAGDEQFF TGTGCCAGCAGCTTGGGCAGGGCAGGGGATGAGCAGTTCTTC
TRBJ1-2 TRBV6-2/TRBV6-3 TRBD1 15 few CASSATGGALSGYTF TGTGCCAGCAGTGCGACAGGGGGAGCCCTTAGTGGCTACACCTTC
TRBJ2-5 TRBV20-1 . 9 once CSGGETQYF TGCAGTGGAGGAGAGACCCAGTACTTC
TRBJ1-6 TRBV28 . 15 . CASSVYSSYNSPLHF TGTGCCAGCAGTGTTTATAGCTCCTATAATTCACCCCTCCACTTT
TRBJ2-7 TRBV11-2 TRBD2 15 . CASSLDREGSHEQYF TGTGCCAGCAGCTTAGATAGGGAGGGTTCACACGAGCAGTACTTC
TRBJ1-1 TRBV7-2 . 13 few CASTPFGGTEAFF TGTGCCAGCACCCCTTTCGGGGGAACTGAAGCTTTCTTT
TRBJ1-6 TRBV4-3 . 13 . CASSQDRERPLHF TGCGCCAGCAGCCAAGATCGGGAGAGACCCCTCCACTTT
TRBJ2-1 TRBV19 . 15 . CASSITGVTYNEQFF TGTGCCAGTAGTATTACGGGGGTAACCTACAATGAGCAGTTCTTC
TRBJ2-3 TRBV3-1/TRBV3-2 . 13 . CASSQDYPAVLYF TGTGCCAGCAGCCAAGATTATCCAGCGGTGCTATATTTT
TRBJ1-4 TRBV10-1 TRBD1 13 . CASSEQGNEKLFF TGCGCCAGCAGCGAACAGGGGAATGAAAAACTGTTTTTT
TRBJ1-5 TRBV19 TRBD1 14 . CASSPGRDSQPQHF TGTGCCAGTAGTCCGGGAAGGGACAGTCAGCCCCAGCATTTT
TRBJ2-1 TRBV7-3 TRBD2 16 once CASSFAGGGTYNEQFF TGTGCCAGCAGCTTTGCAGGCGGGGGAACCTACAATGAGCAGTTCTTC
TRBJ1-3 TRBV2 . 14 . CASRDRSSGNTIYF TGTGCCAGCAGAGACAGGTCCTCTGGAAACACCATATATTTT
TRBJ2-7 TRBV18 TRBD2 14 . CASSFERESAEQYF TGTGCCAGCTCATTTGAGCGGGAGAGCGCCGAGCAGTACTTC
TRBJ2-5 TRBV5-1 TRBD2 16 once CASSLEPAAGGETQYF TGCGCCAGCAGCTTGGAGCCGGCCGCGGGAGGAGAGACCCAGTACTTC
TRBJ1-5 TRBV6-5 TRBD1 14 few CASRPGQRHQPQHF TGTGCCAGCAGACCGGGACAGAGACATCAGCCCCAGCATTTT